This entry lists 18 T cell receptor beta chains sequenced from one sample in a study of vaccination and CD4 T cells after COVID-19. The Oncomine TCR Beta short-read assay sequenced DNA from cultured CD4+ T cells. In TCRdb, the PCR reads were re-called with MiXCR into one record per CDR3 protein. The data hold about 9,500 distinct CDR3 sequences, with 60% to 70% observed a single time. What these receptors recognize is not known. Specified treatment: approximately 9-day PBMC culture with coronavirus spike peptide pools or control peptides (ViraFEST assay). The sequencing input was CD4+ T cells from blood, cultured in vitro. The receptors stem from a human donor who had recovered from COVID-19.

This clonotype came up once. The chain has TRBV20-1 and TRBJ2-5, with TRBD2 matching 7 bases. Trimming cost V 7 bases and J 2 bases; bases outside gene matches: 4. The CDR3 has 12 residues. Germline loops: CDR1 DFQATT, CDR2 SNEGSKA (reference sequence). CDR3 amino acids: CSGSGTQETQYF. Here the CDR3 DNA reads TGCAGTGGGAGCGGGACGCAAGAGACCCAGTACTTC.

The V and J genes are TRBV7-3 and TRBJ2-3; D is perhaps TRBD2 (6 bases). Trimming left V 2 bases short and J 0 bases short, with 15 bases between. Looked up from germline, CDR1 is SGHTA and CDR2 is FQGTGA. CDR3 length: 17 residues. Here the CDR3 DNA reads TGTGCCAGCAGCTTATTAGTGGCGGGACTTAGCACAGATACGCAGTATTTT. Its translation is CASSLLVAGLSTDTQYF.

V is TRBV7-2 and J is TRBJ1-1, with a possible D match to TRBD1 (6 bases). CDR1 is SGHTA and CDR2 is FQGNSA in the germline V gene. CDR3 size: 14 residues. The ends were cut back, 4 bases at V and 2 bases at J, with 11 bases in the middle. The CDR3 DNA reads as TGTGCCAGCAGCTACCGAGGGGGAAACACTGAAGCTTTCTTT. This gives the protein CASSYRGGNTEAFF.

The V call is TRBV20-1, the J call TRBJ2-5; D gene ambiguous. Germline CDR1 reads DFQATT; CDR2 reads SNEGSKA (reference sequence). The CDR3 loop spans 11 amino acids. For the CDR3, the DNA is TGCAGCGGTAGTCCACAAGAGACCCAGTACTTC. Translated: CSGSPQETQYF.

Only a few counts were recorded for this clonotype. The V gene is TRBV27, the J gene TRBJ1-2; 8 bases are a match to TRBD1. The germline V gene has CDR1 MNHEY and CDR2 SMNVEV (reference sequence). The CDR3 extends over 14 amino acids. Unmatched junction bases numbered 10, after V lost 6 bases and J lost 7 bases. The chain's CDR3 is CASSNPAQGGGYTF. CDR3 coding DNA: TGTGCCAGCAGCAACCCGGCACAGGGGGGTGGCTACACCTTC.

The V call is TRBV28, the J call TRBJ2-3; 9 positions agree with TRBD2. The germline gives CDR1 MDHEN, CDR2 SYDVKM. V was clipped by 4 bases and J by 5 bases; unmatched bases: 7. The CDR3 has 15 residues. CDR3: CASSSPGGRVDTQYF. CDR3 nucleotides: TGTGCCAGCAGTTCCCCTGGCGGGAGGGTAGATACGCAGTATTTT.

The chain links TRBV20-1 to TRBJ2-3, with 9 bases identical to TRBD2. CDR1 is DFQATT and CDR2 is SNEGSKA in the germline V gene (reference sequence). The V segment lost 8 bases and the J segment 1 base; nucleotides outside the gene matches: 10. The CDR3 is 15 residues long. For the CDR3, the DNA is TGCAGTCCGGCTGGGCAGCGGGAGGGCACAGATACGCAGTATTTT. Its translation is CSPAGQREGTDTQYF.

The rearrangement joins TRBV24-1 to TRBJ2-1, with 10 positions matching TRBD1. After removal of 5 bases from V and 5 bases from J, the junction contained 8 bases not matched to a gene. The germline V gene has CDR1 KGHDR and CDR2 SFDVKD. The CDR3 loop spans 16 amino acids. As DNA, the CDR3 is TGTGCCACCAGTGGACGGACAGGGGGGTACAACAATGAGCAGTTCTTC. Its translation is CATSGRTGGYNNEQFF.

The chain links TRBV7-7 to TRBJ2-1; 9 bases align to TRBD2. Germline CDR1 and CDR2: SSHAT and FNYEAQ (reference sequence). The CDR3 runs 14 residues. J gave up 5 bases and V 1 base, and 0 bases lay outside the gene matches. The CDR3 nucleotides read TGTGCCAGCAGCTTAGGACTAGCGGACAATGAGCAGTTCTTC. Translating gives CASSLGLADNEQFF.

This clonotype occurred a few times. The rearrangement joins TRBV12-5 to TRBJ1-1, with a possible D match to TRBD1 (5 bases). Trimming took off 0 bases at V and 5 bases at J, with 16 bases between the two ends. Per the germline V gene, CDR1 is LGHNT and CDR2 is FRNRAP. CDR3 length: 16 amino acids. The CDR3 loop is CASGLVLSGRWTEAFF. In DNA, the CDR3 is TGTGCTAGTGGTTTGGTACTATCAGGGAGATGGACTGAAGCTTTCTTT.

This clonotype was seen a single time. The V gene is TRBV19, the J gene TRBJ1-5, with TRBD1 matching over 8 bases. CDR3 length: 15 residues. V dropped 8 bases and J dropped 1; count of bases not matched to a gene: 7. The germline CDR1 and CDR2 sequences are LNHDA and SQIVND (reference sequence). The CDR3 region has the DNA TGTGCCAGTGTAAGGCGGACAGGGAGCAATCAGCCCCAGCATTTT. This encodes CASVRRTGSNQPQHF.

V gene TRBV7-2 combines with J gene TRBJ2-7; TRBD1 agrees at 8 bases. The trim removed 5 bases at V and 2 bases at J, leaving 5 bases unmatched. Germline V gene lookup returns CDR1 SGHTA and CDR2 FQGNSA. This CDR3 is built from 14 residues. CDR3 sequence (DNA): TGTGCCAGCAGCCGAGTGGGACAGGCCTACGAGCAGTACTTC. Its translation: CASSRVGQAYEQYF.

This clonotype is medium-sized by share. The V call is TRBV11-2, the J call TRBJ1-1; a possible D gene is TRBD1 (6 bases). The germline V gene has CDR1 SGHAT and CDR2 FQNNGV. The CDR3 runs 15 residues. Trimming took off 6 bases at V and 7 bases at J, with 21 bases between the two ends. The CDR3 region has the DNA TGTGCCAGCAGTCCCGCTCCGGCGACAGGAGGTGAAGCTTTCTTT. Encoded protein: CASSPAPATGGEAFF.

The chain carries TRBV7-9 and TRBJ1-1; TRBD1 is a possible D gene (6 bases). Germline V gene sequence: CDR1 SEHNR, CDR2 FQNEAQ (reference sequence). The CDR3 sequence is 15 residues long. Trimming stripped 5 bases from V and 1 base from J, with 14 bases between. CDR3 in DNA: TGTGCCAGCAGCCGACAGGACTACGGGAACACTGAAGCTTTCTTT. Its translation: CASSRQDYGNTEAFF.

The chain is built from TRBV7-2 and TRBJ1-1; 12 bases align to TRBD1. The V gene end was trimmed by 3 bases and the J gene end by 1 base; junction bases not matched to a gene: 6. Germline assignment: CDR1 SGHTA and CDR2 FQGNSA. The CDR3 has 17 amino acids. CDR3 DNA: TGTGCCAGCAGCTTGGAGGGACAGGGGGCGCAGAACACTGAAGCTTTCTTT. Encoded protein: CASSLEGQGAQNTEAFF.

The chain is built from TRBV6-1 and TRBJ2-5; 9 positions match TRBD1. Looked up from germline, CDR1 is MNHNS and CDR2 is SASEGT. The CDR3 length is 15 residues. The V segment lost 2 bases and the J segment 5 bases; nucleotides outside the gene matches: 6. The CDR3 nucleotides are TGTGCCAGCAGTGAACAAGGGGACAGGGTTGAGACCCAGTACTTC. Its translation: CASSEQGDRVETQYF.

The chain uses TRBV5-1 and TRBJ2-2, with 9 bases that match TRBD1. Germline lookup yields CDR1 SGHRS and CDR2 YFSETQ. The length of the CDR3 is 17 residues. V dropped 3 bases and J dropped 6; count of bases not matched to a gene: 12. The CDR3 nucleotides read TGCGCCAGCAGCTGGTTAACAGGGGGCGCAAAGTCCGGGGAGCTGTTTTTT. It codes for CASSWLTGGAKSGELFF.

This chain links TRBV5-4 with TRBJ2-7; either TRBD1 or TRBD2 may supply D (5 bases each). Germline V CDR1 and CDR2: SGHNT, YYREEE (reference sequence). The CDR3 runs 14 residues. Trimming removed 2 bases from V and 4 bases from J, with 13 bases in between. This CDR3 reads CASSFGQWGYEQYF. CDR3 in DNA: TGTGCCAGCAGCTTCGGCCAATGGGGGTACGAGCAGTACTTC.